This T cell receptor beta chain was documented in a study of CXCR3-negative and CXCR3-positive naive CD8 T cells. Points on this clonotype: Its target is unknown.

Preparation of TRB cDNA libraries relied on 5' RACE carrying UMI labels. TCRdb reanalyzed the 5' RACE reads, giving one entry per CDR3 protein sequence and no DNA. The specimen's table records 50,000 to 65,000 distinct CDR3 sequences. Germline CDR1 and CDR2: SQVTM and ANQGSEA. There are 12 residues in the CDR3. Study-level points and caveats: Partially decreased CXCR3 expression was recorded after cryopreservation, and fresh PBMCs were used in most assays. Researchers report that CXCR3-positive naive cells carry more hydrophobic TRB CDR3s than CXCR3-negative naive cells.

The chain employs TRBV29-1 and TRBJ2-2. The clonotype comes from a human donor in good health. Some clones in this sample may be carry-over from other donors' samples. The sequenced sample consisted of naive CXCR3+ CD8+ T cells from blood. As for subset: CD45RO-CCR7+CD27+CD95- naive CD8+ T cells expressing CXCR3 (TNR3+). CDR3 loop: CSVEGNTGELFF.